The rows below give T cell receptor beta chains drawn from one sample of a study of neurological immune-mediated disorders. One entry per CDR3 protein, called by TCRdb with MiXCR from the 5' RACE reads. The sample comprises roughly 20,000 distinct CDR3 sequences, around 16% of which are singletons, and 6.5% to 9.5% rests with the top ten. The sample comprised CD8+ T cells from blood. These receptors came from a woman in her late teens or twenties with multiple sclerosis. The conserved cysteine and the conserved F or W are not part of the CDR3 here. The order of the fields is V gene, D gene, J gene, CDR3 protein. The D gene is left open where the match is weak.

TRBV12-3/TRBV12-4	TRBD2	TRBJ2-3	ASSPAVLSGFSTDTQY
TRBV20-1	NA	TRBJ1-1	SARTNSLGEAF
TRBV20-1	NA	TRBJ1-3	SAEELGETKLNSGNTIY
TRBV7-6	NA	TRBJ1-4	ASSLTPRDHNEKLF
TRBV10-3	NA	TRBJ2-7	AISEIRQVTYEQY
TRBV6-5	TRBD1	TRBJ2-5	ASSRDRGYQETQY
TRBV10-1	NA	TRBJ2-2	ASSRWPADTGELF
TRBV7-9	TRBD1	TRBJ2-7	ASSLVDRDGWVKQY
TRBV9	TRBD1	TRBJ1-1	VSSATGTGEPEAF
TRBV7-2	NA	TRBJ1-2	ASSLAVRSHGYT
TRBV7-8	NA	TRBJ2-1	ASSLSQTLH
TRBV7-2	NA	TRBJ2-3	ASSLAGGAHTQY
TRBV5-1	NA	TRBJ2-3	ASSRLEVTDTQY
TRBV5-1	NA	TRBJ2-3	ASNRGTEQY
TRBV5-4	NA	TRBJ1-1	ASSTGTNTPRDTEAF
TRBV4-2	TRBD1	TRBJ1-2	ASSQDRDRSAYGYT
TRBV20-1	NA	TRBJ1-3	SATQRPGNTIY
TRBV3-1	TRBD2	TRBJ2-1	ASSRTSGNEQF
TRBV9	NA	TRBJ2-1	ASSVGGGKVGNEQF
TRBV3-1	NA	TRBJ1-2	ASSATPAWPEGYT
TRBV11-2	NA	TRBJ1-2	ASSPRRGTYVYT
TRBV7-9	TRBD2	TRBJ2-1	ASSLLAGAYNEQF
TRBV7-6	NA	TRBJ1-1	ASSLLPAPDRSTEAF
TRBV7-2	NA	TRBJ2-1	ASSFRQGGYNEQF
TRBV5-6	NA	TRBJ1-1	ASSLEVRNTEAF
TRBV9	NA	TRBJ2-7	ASSAGTGPYEQY
TRBV12-3/TRBV12-4	NA	TRBJ1-1	ASSFPSAF
TRBV7-6	TRBD1	TRBJ1-6	ASSYTGGNSPLH
TRBV19	TRBD2	TRBJ2-7	ASSPGTSGYEQY
TRBV5-6	NA	TRBJ2-5	ASSSITGTRQETQY